These 22 T cell receptor beta chains originate from one sample sequenced in a study of blood T cells in healthy people across ages. The authors ran a second PCR of about 6 to 11 cycles using a sample-barcoded 5' primer and a J-beta primer mix. From the 5' RACE reads, TCRdb called clonotypes with MiXCR, one entry per CDR3 protein. The sample lists 650,000 to 1,000,000 distinct CDR3 sequences; 36% were seen once. The material sequenced was blood. All receptors derive from a man between 18 and 35 years old in good health.

V and J are TRBV7-2 and TRBJ1-2, with D unresolved. This CDR3 has 16 amino acids. V was trimmed by 0 bases and J by 6 bases, leaving 17 bases between them. Germline CDR1 SGHTA, CDR2 FQGNSA. For the CDR3, the DNA is TGTGCCAGCAGCTTAGCCACAGAACCTCACGTTAATGGCTACACCTTC. It codes for CASSLATEPHVNGYTF.

In the case of this clonotype: The germline gene is not matched at one end of the junction; a read error may be the cause. J is TRBJ2-1 and V is TRBV20-1; 8 bases match TRBD1. CDR1 is DFQATT and CDR2 is SNEGSKA in the germline V gene (reference sequence). This CDR3 has 16 residues. The CDR3 DNA sequence: TGCAGTGCTAGAGATGGACAGGGTGTCTCCTGCAATGAGCAGTTCTTC. The encoded protein is CSARDGQGVSCNEQFF.

This clonotype occurred a few times. V usage is TRBV7-6 and J usage is TRBJ1-4; D is undetermined. This CDR3 has 15 residues. The germline CDR1 and CDR2 sequences are SGHVS and FNYEAQ. V was pared by 5 bases and J by 0 bases, with 10 bases between. CDR3 coding DNA: TGTGCCAGCAGCCAAGCCAGAACAACTAATGAAAAACTGTTTTTT. Amino acid sequence: CASSQARTTNEKLFF.

The chain recombines TRBV2 with TRBJ2-7; maybe TRBD2 (7 bases). Trimming removed 7 bases from V and 5 bases from J, with 15 bases in between. The CDR3 is 13 residues long. Germline V CDR1 and CDR2: SNHLY, FYNNEI. CDR3 bases: TGTGCCAGCATGGGAGAAGGGGGGGACGAGCAGTACTTC. This gives the protein CASMGEGGDEQYF.

Concerning this clonotype itself: This clone may be a read error of a much larger clone one base away. The rearrangement joins TRBV12-3 or TRBV12-4 to TRBJ2-7; no reliable D call. The better agreement between TRBJ2-4 and the DNA end casts doubt on the J call. The length of the CDR3 is 12 residues. The CDR3 nucleotides read TGTGCCGGCAGTTTAACAAATCACATTCAGTACTTC. Translating it yields CAGSLTNHIQYF.

This chain links TRBV29-1 with TRBJ2-3; D is perhaps TRBD1 or TRBD2 (5 bases each). With 1 base removed from V and 2 bases from J, the gap between germline ends came to 10 bases. The CDR3 has 14 amino acids. Germline lookup yields CDR1 SQVTM and CDR2 ANQGSEA. The CDR3 here is CSVEVRGYTDTQYF. In nucleotides, the CDR3 is TGCAGCGTTGAAGTGAGGGGCTACACAGATACGCAGTATTTT.

This clonotype has a count of ten or more. The chain couples TRBV20-1 to TRBJ1-2, with D uncertain. Germline CDR1 DFQATT, CDR2 SNEGSKA (reference sequence). V gave up 1 base and J gave up 5 bases, with 20 bases separating them. The CDR3 totals 16 residues. CDR3 in amino acids: CSARGRQDRVGYGYTF. The CDR3 DNA is TGCAGTGCTAGAGGCAGGCAGGATCGGGTTGGGTATGGCTACACCTTC.

This clonotype has only a few counts. This chain uses TRBV9 with TRBJ1-2; maybe TRBD1 (5 bases). V gave up 4 bases and J gave up 5 bases, with 12 bases separating them. The CDR3 extends over 13 amino acids. In germline, CDR1 is SGDLS, CDR2 YYNGEE. The chain's CDR3 is CASSSPREYGYTF. Here the CDR3 DNA reads TGTGCCAGCAGCTCCCCCAGGGAGTATGGCTACACCTTC.

Only a few counts were recorded for this clonotype. This rearrangement joins TRBV20-1 to TRBJ2-5; 10 nucleotides line up with TRBD1. CDR1 is DFQATT and CDR2 is SNEGSKA in the germline V gene (reference sequence). CDR3 length: 14 amino acids. The J segment lost 4 bases and the V segment lost 5 bases, leaving 7 bases of the junction unmatched. CDR3 DNA: TGCAGTGCTCCGCGACAGGGGGCAAGAGAGACCCAGTACTTC. Translating it yields CSAPRQGARETQYF.

In its sample, this clonotype was seen a few times. The chain combines TRBV11-2 with TRBJ2-5; 8 bases match TRBD1. Germline V gene lookup returns CDR1 SGHAT and CDR2 FQNNGV. Losses at the gene ends were 1 base for V and 5 bases for J; bases not matched to a gene: 6. This CDR3 is 15 amino acids long. The CDR3 region is CASSLGRGRGETQYF. The CDR3 region has the DNA TGTGCCAGCAGCTTAGGCAGGGGGCGCGGTGAGACCCAGTACTTC.

V usage is TRBV5-1 and J usage is TRBJ2-3; 9 nucleotides align to TRBD2. Unmatched junction bases numbered 8, after V lost 4 bases and J lost 2 bases. This CDR3 has 16 residues. Germline V gene lookup returns CDR1 SGHRS and CDR2 YFSETQ. CDR3 coding DNA: TGCGCCAGCAGCCGGGGGACTAGCAGATACACAGATACGCAGTATTTT. Translating it yields CASSRGTSRYTDTQYF.

J is TRBJ2-1 and V is TRBV4-2; 11 bases match TRBD2. After removal of 2 bases from V and 0 bases from J, the junction contained 9 bases not matched to a gene. From germline, CDR1 is LGHNA and CDR2 YNFKEQ. CDR3 length: 19 amino acids. CDR3 region: CASSQYPSGGRVSYNEQFF. CDR3 nucleotide sequence: TGTGCCAGCAGCCAATATCCTAGCGGGGGGCGGGTCTCCTACAATGAGCAGTTCTTC.

In its sample, this clonotype was seen a few times. J is TRBJ2-3 and V is TRBV12-3 or TRBV12-4, with D unresolved. The CDR3 has 15 amino acids. V lost 6 bases and J lost 0, with 13 bases in between. The CDR3 region is CASRPRDRSTDTQYF. Written as DNA, the CDR3 is TGTGCCAGCAGGCCGCGAGACCGAAGCACAGATACGCAGTATTTT.

There are a few counts of this clonotype. The chain employs TRBV4-3 and TRBJ1-1; 8 nucleotides line up with TRBD1. The J segment lost 0 bases and the V segment lost 4 bases, leaving 10 bases of the junction unmatched. This CDR3 comprises 17 residues. The germline V gene has CDR1 LGHNA and CDR2 YSLEER. CDR3 bases: TGCGCCAGCAGCCCCAGGACAGGGAAGGGCATGAACACTGAAGCTTTCTTT. Protein: CASSPRTGKGMNTEAFF.

This clonotype was observed a handful of times. The V call is TRBV6-2 or TRBV6-3, the J call TRBJ2-3, with 8 bases lining up with TRBD2. The germline CDR1 and CDR2 sequences are MNHEY and SVGEGT. The CDR3 runs to 16 residues. Losses at the gene ends were 8 bases for V and 3 bases for J; bases not matched to a gene: 13. The CDR3 reads CASEYPGGTHTDTQYF. The CDR3 DNA follows: TGTGCCAGCGAGTACCCGGGGGGGACGCATACAGATACGCAGTATTTT.

This clonotype was counted only a few times. The rearrangement joins TRBV9 to TRBJ1-6, with D hard to call. This CDR3 spans 14 amino acids. V dropped 2 bases and J dropped 9 bases, with 12 bases sitting between them. CDR1 and CDR2 from the germline V gene are SGDLS and YYNGEE. The CDR3 DNA reads TGTGCCAGCAGCGTCGGCAGCGGCGGTTCACCCCTCCACTTT. This translates into CASSVGSGGSPLHF.

The chain joins TRBV7-2 to TRBJ2-2; 7 bases map to TRBD2. CDR3 length equals 16 residues. CDR1 SGHTA and CDR2 FQGNSA come from the germline V gene. V was clipped by 2 bases and J by 5 bases; unmatched bases: 8. The CDR3: CASSLPGGVGTGELFF. The CDR3 DNA sequence: TGTGCCAGCAGCTTACCTGGGGGGGTCGGGACCGGGGAGCTGTTTTTT. Combining the CDR3 with reference TRBV7-2 and TRBJ2-2 gives the whole variable domain GAGVSQSPSNKVTEKGKDVELRCDPISGHTALYWYRQSLGQGLEFLIYFQGNSAPDKSGLPSDRFSAERTGGSVSTLTIQRTQQEDSAVYLCASSLPGGVGTGELFFGEGSRLTVL.

The rearrangement links TRBV6-1 to TRBJ1-1; D call uncertain. Trimming left V 4 bases short and J 4 bases short, with 10 bases between. Germline V gives CDR1 MNHNS, CDR2 SASEGT. The CDR3 contains 13 residues. This CDR3 reads CASSVTTFTEAFF. CDR3 nucleotide sequence: TGTGCCAGCAGTGTTACTACGTTCACTGAAGCTTTCTTT.

This clonotype was seen at least ten times. V and J are TRBV4-2 and TRBJ2-7; TRBD1 aligns across 7 bases. This CDR3 region has 14 residues. CDR1 is LGHNA, CDR2 YNFKEQ, per germline. V dropped 6 bases and J dropped 1; count of bases not matched to a gene: 6. CDR3 nucleotides: TGTGCCAGCAGTGCGGACAGGTCTTCCTACGAGCAGTACTTC. Protein sequence: CASSADRSSYEQYF.

For this clonotype: Its ends do not fully match the called genes, so a read error is possible. The chain joins TRBV12-3 or TRBV12-4 to TRBJ2-7, with 7 bases aligning to TRBD2. CDR3 size: 14 residues. CDR3 bases: TGTGCCGGCAGTTTAGGCGGGGGTATCTACGAGCAGTACTTC. It encodes CAGSLGGGIYEQYF.

The chain is built from TRBV12-3 or TRBV12-4 and TRBJ1-4; 8 bases are a match to TRBD1. V dropped 5 bases and J dropped 6; count of bases not matched to a gene: 5. There are 14 residues in the CDR3. The CDR3 sequence is CASSEDRADEKLFF. For the CDR3, the DNA is TGTGCCAGCAGTGAGGACAGGGCGGATGAAAAACTGTTTTTT.

With regard to this clonotype: A single base separates this from a much larger clone, so it may be a read error. In DNA, the CDR3 is TGTGCCAGCAGTTTAGCCGGAGGGTCGGGTGAGCAGTACTTC. This sequence encodes CASSLAGGSGEQYF. The V and J genes are TRBV12-3 or TRBV12-4 and TRBJ2-7; possible D gene TRBD2, 6 bases. Deletions cut 0 bases from V and 7 bases from J, with 13 bases between. This CDR3 has 14 amino acids.